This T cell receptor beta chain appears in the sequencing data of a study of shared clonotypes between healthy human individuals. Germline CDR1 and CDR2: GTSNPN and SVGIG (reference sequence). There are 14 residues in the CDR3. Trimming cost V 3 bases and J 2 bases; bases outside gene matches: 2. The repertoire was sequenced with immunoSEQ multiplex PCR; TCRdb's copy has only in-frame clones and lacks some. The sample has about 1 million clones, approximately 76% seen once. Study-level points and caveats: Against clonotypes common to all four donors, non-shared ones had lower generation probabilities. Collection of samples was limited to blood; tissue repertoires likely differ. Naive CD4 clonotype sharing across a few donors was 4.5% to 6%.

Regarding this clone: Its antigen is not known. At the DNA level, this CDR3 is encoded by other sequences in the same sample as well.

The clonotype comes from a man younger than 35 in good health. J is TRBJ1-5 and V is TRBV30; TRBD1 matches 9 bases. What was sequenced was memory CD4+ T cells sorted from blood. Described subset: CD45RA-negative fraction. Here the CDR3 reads CAWRGQGGNQPQHF. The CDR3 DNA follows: TGTGCCTGGAGGGGACAGGGCGGCAATCAGCCCCAGCATTTT.